The 28 T cell receptor beta chains reported below all come from one sample, sequenced in a study of OX40 agonist ivuxolimab in advanced cancers. Method: immunoSEQ multiplex PCR; TCRdb's copy keeps in-frame clones and lacks some. The table shows some 33,000 clones, with around 76% occurring only once. The sample in question was CD4+ or CD8+ T cells sorted from blood, obtained in a trial of the OX40 agonist ivuxolimab. The receptors stem from an adult with an advanced solid tumor such as melanoma, head and neck, liver or kidney cancer.

V is TRBV28 and J is TRBJ2-6; D gene ambiguous. Germline V lookup: CDR1 MDHEN, CDR2 SYDVKM. The CDR3 sequence is 14 residues long. The ends were cut back, 6 bases at V and 2 bases at J, with 8 bases in the middle. As DNA, the CDR3 is TGTGCCAGCAGGGAAGTTACTGGGGCCAACGTCCTGACTTTC. It codes for CASREVTGANVLTF.

This chain links TRBV18 with TRBJ1-2; D perhaps matches TRBD1 (5 bases). Trimming removed 2 bases at V and 5 bases at J, with 9 bases between. CDR1 is KGHSH, CDR2 LQKENI, per germline. The CDR3 loop spans 13 amino acids. The CDR3 is CASSPADSYGYTF. CDR3 sequence (DNA): TGTGCCAGCTCACCAGCAGACAGTTATGGCTACACCTTC.

V gene TRBV4-1 combines with J gene TRBJ2-2; 7 nucleotides match TRBD2. J was trimmed by 1 base and V by 4 bases; bases with no gene match: 3. Germline V gene data show CDR1 as MGHRA and CDR2 as YSYEKL. CDR3 size: 15 residues. The CDR3 nucleotides are TGCGCCAGCAGCCGGACTAGGATGAACACCGGGGAGCTGTTTTTT. Its protein product is CASSRTRMNTGELFF.

This chain uses TRBV7-6 with TRBJ2-3; unclear D gene. Germline lookup yields CDR1 SGHVS and CDR2 FNYEAQ. This CDR3 spans 13 amino acids. Trimming stripped 5 bases from V and 4 bases from J, with 10 bases between. CDR3 protein: CASSELGSDTQYF. CDR3 nucleotides: TGTGCCAGCAGCGAGCTGGGCTCAGATACGCAGTATTTT.

The V and J genes are TRBV19 and TRBJ2-3; D unresolved. Germline CDR1 LNHDA, CDR2 SQIVND (reference sequence). The CDR3 is made up of 13 amino acids. Trimming took off 7 bases at V and 2 bases at J, with 10 bases between the two ends. CDR3 region: CASNLEITDTQYF. The DNA for the CDR3 is TGTGCCAGTAACTTGGAAATCACAGATACGCAGTATTTT.

This chain joins TRBV9 and TRBJ2-2; 8 bases are shared with TRBD2. There are 15 residues in the CDR3. The germline gives CDR1 SGDLS, CDR2 YYNGEE. J gave up 5 bases and V 0 bases, and 3 bases lay outside the gene matches. CDR3: CASSVAGGLTGELFF. The CDR3 bases are TGTGCCAGCAGCGTAGCGGGGGGGCTGACCGGGGAGCTGTTTTTT.

V usage is TRBV19 and J usage is TRBJ1-3; D is possibly TRBD1 (5 bases). The CDR3 extends over 15 amino acids. V was pared by 7 bases and J by 0 bases, with 13 bases between. CDR1 is LNHDA and CDR2 is SQIVND in the germline V gene (reference sequence). This CDR3 is CASTLTAHSGNTIYF. The CDR3 bases are TGTGCCAGTACCCTGACAGCTCACTCTGGAAACACCATATATTTT. Filled out from reference TRBV19 and TRBJ1-3, the complete variable domain reads DGGITQSPKYLFRKEGQNVTLSCEQNLNHDAMYWYRQDPGQGLRLIYYSQIVNDFQKGDIAEGYSVSREKKESFPLTVTSAQKNPTAFYLCASTLTAHSGNTIYFGEGSWLTVV.

J is TRBJ1-2 and V is TRBV7-2; TRBD1 might be the D (6 bases). The CDR3 is 15 amino acids. Trimming pared 5 bases from V and 2 bases from J, leaving 15 bases between. CDR1 and CDR2 from the germline V gene are SGHTA and FQGNSA. DNA of the CDR3: TGTGCCAGCAGCCCCGGCCAGGGGCCGAACTATGGCTACACCTTC. Translation: CASSPGQGPNYGYTF. The full variable domain, its missing parts supplied by reference TRBV7-2 and TRBJ1-2, is GAGVSQSPSNKVTEKGKDVELRCDPISGHTALYWYRQSLGQGLEFLIYFQGNSAPDKSGLPSDRFSAERTGGSVSTLTIQRTQQEDSAVYLCASSPGQGPNYGYTFGSGTRLTVV.

The V call is TRBV9, the J call TRBJ2-3; 7 bases match TRBD2. Germline V gene lookup returns CDR1 SGDLS and CDR2 YYNGEE. V lost 0 bases to trimming and J lost 10 bases; unmatched junction nucleotides: 11. CDR3 length: 15 residues. The DNA of the CDR3 is TGTGCCAGCAGCGTAGGACCGGTGGCGGGAGCAGCGCAGTATTTT. Residues: CASSVGPVAGAAQYF. The complete variable domain, with remaining parts taken from reference TRBV9 and TRBJ2-3, reads DSGVTQTPKHLITATGQRVTLRCSPRSGDLSVYWYQQSLDQGLQFLIQYYNGEERAKGNILERFSAQQFPDLHSELNLSSLELGDSALYFCASSVGPVAGAAQYFGPGTRLTVL.

V is TRBV7-9 and J is TRBJ2-3; tentative D call: TRBD1 (6 bases). Trimming removed 3 bases from V and 3 bases from J, with 13 bases in between. This CDR3 has 15 residues. Germline V gives CDR1 SEHNR, CDR2 FQNEAQ (reference sequence). The CDR3 sequence: CASSFSRGGTDTQYF. Here the CDR3 DNA reads TGTGCCAGCAGCTTTTCCAGGGGTGGGACAGATACGCAGTATTTT. The variable domain in full, completed from reference TRBV7-9 and TRBJ2-3, reads DTGVSQNPRHKITKRGQNVTFRCDPISEHNRLYWYRQTLGQGPEFLTYFQNEAQLEKSRLLSDRFSAERPKGSFSTLEIQRTEQGDSAMYLCASSFSRGGTDTQYFGPGTRLTVL.

This chain connects TRBV4-2 to TRBJ2-1; perhaps TRBD2 as D (6 bases). V was pared by 1 base and J by 8 bases, with 12 bases between. Per the germline V gene, CDR1 is LGHNA and CDR2 is YNFKEQ. CDR3 length: 14 residues. CDR3 in amino acids: CASSQVGGWDEQFF. The CDR3 DNA sequence: TGTGCCAGCAGCCAAGTTGGGGGGTGGGATGAGCAGTTCTTC.

Only a few counts were recorded for this clone. This rearrangement joins TRBV5-4 to TRBJ1-2; TRBD1 agrees at 7 bases. Germline V gives CDR1 SGHNT, CDR2 YYREEE (reference sequence). There are 15 residues in the CDR3. The V gene end was trimmed by 6 bases and the J gene end by 7 bases; junction bases not matched to a gene: 15. The CDR3 coding sequence is TGTGCCAGCACCGGGCCGGCCAGGGGGTCCCGTGGCTACACCTTC. It encodes CASTGPARGSRGYTF.

The chain carries TRBV18 and TRBJ2-7, with D perhaps TRBD1 (6 bases). This CDR3 has 13 residues. Trimming took off 6 bases at V and 3 bases at J, with 12 bases between the two ends. The germline gives CDR1 KGHSH, CDR2 LQKENI. DNA of the CDR3: TGTGCCAGCTCCCCCGGACAGAACTACGAGCAGTACTTC. Protein sequence: CASSPGQNYEQYF.

This sequence joins TRBV6-5 and TRBJ2-7, with no clear D. Between the trimmed V and J ends, which lost 5 bases and 0 bases, there was a span of 8 bases. Germline CDR1 MNHEY, CDR2 SVGAGI. The CDR3 loop spans 13 amino acids. CDR3 amino acids: CASSPWSSYEQYF. CDR3 nucleotides: TGTGCCAGCAGTCCCTGGAGCTCCTACGAGCAGTACTTC.

In DNA form, the CDR3 reads TGTGCCAGCAGTGTACAAACACGGGGTGAGCAGTTCTTC. Translating gives CASSVQTRGEQFF. The rearrangement uses TRBV6-1 and TRBJ2-1, with D perhaps matching TRBD2 (5 bases). Between the trimmed V and J ends, which lost 4 bases and 9 bases, there was a span of 13 bases. Germline loops: CDR1 MNHNS, CDR2 SASEGT. This CDR3 has 13 amino acids.

The chain couples TRBV28 to TRBJ2-1, with D perhaps matching TRBD2 (6 bases). The CDR3 spans 17 residues. V was cut by 7 bases and J by 6 bases, with 25 bases left in between. CDR1 MDHEN and CDR2 SYDVKM come from the germline V gene. For the CDR3, the DNA is TGTGCCAGCATCGCTGACACCCCCTGGACTAACTTCAATGAGCAGTTCTTC. It yields the protein CASIADTPWTNFNEQFF. Complete variable domain (other parts from reference TRBV28 and TRBJ2-1): DVKVTQSSRYLVKRTGEKVFLECVQDMDHENMFWYRQDPGLGLRLIYFSYDVKMKEKGDIPEGYSVSREKKERFSLILESASTNQTSMYLCASIADTPWTNFNEQFFGPGTRLTVL.

The chain joins TRBV6-6 to TRBJ1-3; D gene ambiguous. V lost 7 bases and J lost 8, with 18 bases in between. Germline loops: CDR1 MNHNY, CDR2 SVGAGI (reference sequence). The CDR3 loop spans 14 amino acids. DNA of the CDR3: TGTGCCAGCACCATACTAAAGGGAGGAGACACCATATATTTT. Amino acid sequence: CASTILKGGDTIYF.

The rearrangement uses TRBV28 and TRBJ2-1, with 7 nucleotides matching TRBD2. Germline loops: CDR1 MDHEN, CDR2 SYDVKM. The V segment lost 3 bases and the J segment 2 bases; nucleotides outside the gene matches: 10. The CDR3 runs to 17 residues. This CDR3 is CASSLRRAGRAYNEQFF. The CDR3 nucleotides read TGTGCCAGCAGTTTGAGGAGGGCAGGGAGGGCCTACAATGAGCAGTTCTTC.

The chain joins TRBV28 to TRBJ2-6; D may be TRBD2 (5 bases). Germline V lookup: CDR1 MDHEN, CDR2 SYDVKM. Trimming cost V 7 bases and J 0 bases, with 13 bases left between them. The CDR3 sequence is 16 residues long. The CDR3 spells CASNPYSGSGANVLTF. DNA of the CDR3: TGTGCCAGCAACCCCTACAGCGGCTCTGGGGCCAACGTCCTGACTTTC. The full variable domain, with the rest looked up from reference TRBV28 and TRBJ2-6, is DVKVTQSSRYLVKRTGEKVFLECVQDMDHENMFWYRQDPGLGLRLIYFSYDVKMKEKGDIPEGYSVSREKKERFSLILESASTNQTSMYLCASNPYSGSGANVLTFGAGSRLTVL.

The J gene is TRBJ2-1, the V gene TRBV2, with TRBD1 as a possible D gene (6 bases). The V end lost 8 bases, the J end lost 7 bases, and 18 bases lay between the germline ends. The CDR3 extends over 14 amino acids. Germline-derived CDR1 and CDR2 are SNHLY and FYNNEI. The CDR3 reads CASHPARGRNEQFF. The CDR3 coding sequence is TGTGCCAGCCATCCGGCAAGGGGGAGAAATGAGCAGTTCTTC.

This chain links TRBV7-3 with TRBJ2-5; 11 bases match TRBD1. The J call may be incorrect, as the DNA end agrees better with TRBJ2-7. This CDR3 spans 15 amino acids. CDR1 and CDR2 from the germline V gene are SGHTA and FQGTGA. This CDR3 is CASSLGQGAGYEQYF. The DNA for the CDR3 is TGTGCCAGCAGCTTAGGACAGGGGGCCGGGTACGAGCAGTACTTC.

The chain couples TRBV7-2 to TRBJ1-2; weak D call: TRBD1 (6 bases). V was trimmed by 5 bases and J by 5 bases, leaving 15 bases between them. This CDR3 has 14 residues. Germline V gene sequence: CDR1 SGHTA, CDR2 FQGNSA. Here the CDR3 reads CASSLGGATYGYTF. As DNA, the CDR3 is TGTGCCAGCAGCCTTGGGGGGGCTACTTATGGCTACACCTTC.

The chain has TRBV7-2 and TRBJ1-5; D unresolved. The CDR3 is made up of 13 amino acids. From germline, CDR1 is SGHTA and CDR2 FQGNSA. Deletions cut 4 bases from V and 4 bases from J, with 8 bases between. For the CDR3, the DNA is TGTGCCAGCAGCTATGGGGTGAATCAGCCCCAGCATTTT. Protein sequence: CASSYGVNQPQHF.

J is TRBJ2-3 and V is TRBV7-3, with D perhaps TRBD1 (6 bases). V was pared by 4 bases and J by 2 bases, with 13 bases between. This CDR3 is 15 amino acids long. CDR1 is SGHTA, CDR2 FQGTGA, per germline. CDR3 nucleotide sequence: TGTGCCAGCAGCTCTAGACTGGGGGCCACAGATACGCAGTATTTT. It encodes CASSSRLGATDTQYF. Combining the CDR3 with reference TRBV7-3 and TRBJ2-3 gives the whole variable domain GAGVSQTPSNKVTEKGKYVELRCDPISGHTALYWYRQSLGQGPEFLIYFQGTGAADDSGLPNDRFFAVRPEGSVSTLKIQRTERGDSAVYLCASSSRLGATDTQYFGPGTRLTVL.

The CDR3 spells CASSRGLAGEWTSTDTQYF. The CDR3 DNA sequence: TGTGCCAGCAGTAGAGGACTAGCGGGAGAATGGACTAGCACAGATACGCAGTATTTT. The chain employs TRBV27 and TRBJ2-3, with 13 nucleotides matching TRBD2. The CDR3 sequence is 19 residues long. Germline CDR1 is MNHEY and CDR2 is SMNVEV (reference sequence). J gave up 0 bases and V 5 bases, and 11 bases lay outside the gene matches.

This clone was counted between two and nine times. This CDR3 reads CASWGQPSYEQYF. CDR3 DNA sequence: TGTGCCAGCTGGGGACAACCCTCCTACGAGCAGTACTTC. The J gene is TRBJ2-7, the V gene TRBV2, with D perhaps TRBD1 (6 bases). Germline CDR1 reads SNHLY; CDR2 reads FYNNEI. This CDR3 region has 13 residues. V was pared by 8 bases and J by 0 bases, with 11 bases between. The entire variable domain, with the rest obtained from reference TRBV2 and TRBJ2-7, is as follows: EPEVTQTPSHQVTQMGQEVILRCVPISNHLYFYWYRQILGQKVEFLVSFYNNEISEKSEIFDDQFSVERPDGSNFTLKIRSTKLEDSAMYFCASWGQPSYEQYFGPGTRLTVT.

This clone came up once. The chain is built from TRBV25-1 and TRBJ2-7; 8 bases are shared with TRBD1. Germline V gene data show CDR1 as MGHDK and CDR2 as SYGVNS. V lost 6 bases to trimming and J lost 6 bases; unmatched junction nucleotides: 13. This CDR3 has 15 residues. Here the CDR3 DNA reads TGTGCCAGCAGCTTAGCGGCAGGGGGCGCTTCCGAGCAGTACTTC. This encodes CASSLAAGGASEQYF.

This chain links TRBV7-2 with TRBJ2-1, with D maybe TRBD2 (5 bases). The CDR3 has 14 residues. Trimming stripped 0 bases from V and 2 bases from J, with 5 bases between. Per the germline V gene, CDR1 is SGHTA and CDR2 is FQGNSA. CDR3 region: CASSLAGTYNEQFF. DNA of the CDR3: TGTGCCAGCAGCTTAGCCGGGACCTACAATGAGCAGTTCTTC.